Listed below are T cell receptor beta chains from one sample, sequenced in a study of early T cells in non-severe SARS-CoV-2 infection. TCRdb analysed the 5' RACE reads with MiXCR anew, one entry per CDR3 protein. This table holds 100,000 to 120,000 distinct CDR3 sequences, roughly an eighth found once. Sequencing was performed on whole blood, taken at baseline. The receptors derive from an adult who was a healthcare worker with PCR-confirmed SARS-CoV-2 infection or an uninfected control (not recorded which). Both conserved end residues are part of each CDR3. The D gene is left open where the match is weak. Size values are once, few and many counts, or a class for expanded clones, and some rows have none.

D gene: .; V gene: TRBV2; J gene: TRBJ2-2; clone size: few; CDR3 length: 15; CDR3 DNA: TGTGCCAGCACCTCCTGGGACAAGAACACCGGGGAGCTGTTTTTT; CDR3 protein: CASTSWDKNTGELFF
D gene: .; V gene: TRBV20-1; J gene: TRBJ1-6; clone size: few; CDR3 length: 15; CDR3 DNA: TGCAGTGCTAGCCGGGGAAAGGGGTTTGGGTCACCCCTCCACTTT; CDR3 protein: CSASRGKGFGSPLHF
D gene: TRBD1; V gene: TRBV7-8; J gene: TRBJ2-7; clone size: .; CDR3 length: 16; CDR3 DNA: TGTGCCAGCAGCTTTAGTCCGGGACAGATCACCTACGAGCAGTACTTC; CDR3 protein: CASSFSPGQITYEQYF
D gene: TRBD1; V gene: TRBV12-3/TRBV12-4; J gene: TRBJ1-1; clone size: few; CDR3 length: 15; CDR3 DNA: TGTGCCAGCAGTTTGGAAGGGGGCGGGAACACTGAAGCTTTCTTT; CDR3 protein: CASSLEGGGNTEAFF
D gene: .; V gene: TRBV20-1; J gene: TRBJ2-2; clone size: .; CDR3 length: 12; CDR3 DNA: TGCAGTGCTTGTGACAACACCGGGGAGCTGTTTTTT; CDR3 protein: CSACDNTGELFF
D gene: .; V gene: TRBV6-1; J gene: TRBJ1-5; clone size: .; CDR3 length: 14; CDR3 DNA: TGTGCCAGCAGGGGGGGCGTAAGCAATCAGCCCCAGCATTTT; CDR3 protein: CASRGGVSNQPQHF
D gene: .; V gene: TRBV5-6; J gene: TRBJ1-2; clone size: .; CDR3 length: 15; CDR3 DNA: TGTGCCAGCAGCCGAGGACAGCGACATAACTATGGCTACACCTTC; CDR3 protein: CASSRGQRHNYGYTF
D gene: .; V gene: TRBV11-2; J gene: TRBJ1-3; clone size: few; CDR3 length: 12; CDR3 DNA: TGTGCCAGCAGCTCGGACAGAAACACCATATATTTT; CDR3 protein: CASSSDRNTIYF
D gene: .; V gene: TRBV12-3/TRBV12-4; J gene: TRBJ2-3; clone size: few; CDR3 length: 14; CDR3 DNA: TGTGCCAGCAGCCCACTCGGGGGGCGGGATACGCAGTATTTT; CDR3 protein: CASSPLGGRDTQYF
D gene: .; V gene: TRBV29-1; J gene: TRBJ1-1; clone size: many; CDR3 length: 12; CDR3 DNA: TGCAGCGCATTGACAGGAGGCACTGAAGCTTTCTTT; CDR3 protein: CSALTGGTEAFF
D gene: .; V gene: TRBV6-1; J gene: TRBJ2-6; clone size: .; CDR3 length: 17; CDR3 DNA: TGTGCCAGCAGTGTAGCGAGGGCGAGCTCTGGGGCCAACGTCCTGACTTTC; CDR3 protein: CASSVARASSGANVLTF
D gene: .; V gene: TRBV11-1; J gene: TRBJ2-1; clone size: few; CDR3 length: 17; CDR3 DNA: TGTGCCAGCAGCTCGCTCCAACAGGGCTGGACATACAATGAGCAGTTCTTC; CDR3 protein: CASSSLQQGWTYNEQFF
D gene: .; V gene: TRBV7-9; J gene: TRBJ1-2; clone size: many; CDR3 length: 11; CDR3 DNA: TGTGCCAGCAGCGGAAGAAACGGCTACACCTTC; CDR3 protein: CASSGRNGYTF
D gene: TRBD2; V gene: TRBV30; J gene: TRBJ2-3; clone size: .; CDR3 length: 19; CDR3 DNA: TGTGCCTGGACCCCCGGCCGGCTAGCGGGGGGCTTAAGCACAGATACGCAGTATTTT; CDR3 protein: CAWTPGRLAGGLSTDTQYF
D gene: TRBD1; V gene: TRBV5-1; J gene: TRBJ1-3; clone size: .; CDR3 length: 15; CDR3 DNA: TGCGCCAGCAGCAATGGACAGGGGCCTGGAAACACCATATATTTT; CDR3 protein: CASSNGQGPGNTIYF
D gene: .; V gene: TRBV9; J gene: TRBJ2-2; clone size: .; CDR3 length: 13; CDR3 DNA: TGTGCCAGCAGCGTAGGAAACACCGGGGAGCTGTTTTTT; CDR3 protein: CASSVGNTGELFF
D gene: TRBD1; V gene: TRBV5-1; J gene: TRBJ2-4; clone size: .; CDR3 length: 15; CDR3 DNA: TGCGCCAGCAGCTTGCGGACAGGGGGCGAAAACATTCAGTACTTC; CDR3 protein: CASSLRTGGENIQYF
D gene: .; V gene: TRBV5-5; J gene: TRBJ2-1; clone size: .; CDR3 length: 15; CDR3 DNA: TGTGCCAGCAGCTACGAGGGGAGCTCCTACAATGAGCAGTTCTTC; CDR3 protein: CASSYEGSSYNEQFF
D gene: .; V gene: TRBV29-1; J gene: TRBJ1-2; clone size: many; CDR3 length: 12; CDR3 DNA: TGCAGCGTTGGGAAGGGGGGCTATGGCTACACCTTC; CDR3 protein: CSVGKGGYGYTF
D gene: .; V gene: TRBV6-1; J gene: TRBJ1-1; clone size: .; CDR3 length: 13; CDR3 DNA: TGTGCCAGCAGTCTCCGGGGTGAGACTGAAGCTTTCTTT; CDR3 protein: CASSLRGETEAFF
D gene: TRBD1; V gene: TRBV7-2; J gene: TRBJ1-4; clone size: .; CDR3 length: 16; CDR3 DNA: TGTGCCAGCAGCCGGCGGCGGACAGGGACTAATGAAAAACTGTTTTTT; CDR3 protein: CASSRRRTGTNEKLFF
D gene: TRBD1; V gene: TRBV19; J gene: TRBJ1-1; clone size: .; CDR3 length: 15; CDR3 DNA: TGTGCCAGTAGTCTCCCGGACAGGCCGACCACTGAAGCTTTCTTT; CDR3 protein: CASSLPDRPTTEAFF
D gene: .; V gene: TRBV29-1; J gene: TRBJ2-5; clone size: .; CDR3 length: 13; CDR3 DNA: TGCAGCGTTGTTAGAGGAGGGACAGAGACCCAGTACTTC; CDR3 protein: CSVVRGGTETQYF
D gene: TRBD1; V gene: TRBV29-1; J gene: TRBJ1-2; clone size: .; CDR3 length: 13; CDR3 DNA: TGCAGCGTCCGTGGACAGGTGGATTATGGCTACACCTTC; CDR3 protein: CSVRGQVDYGYTF
D gene: .; V gene: TRBV6-6; J gene: TRBJ1-4; clone size: many; CDR3 length: 16; CDR3 DNA: TGTGCCAGCAGTTACTCGGCGCCAATACAAAATGAAAAACTGTTTTTT; CDR3 protein: CASSYSAPIQNEKLFF
D gene: .; V gene: TRBV28; J gene: TRBJ1-4; clone size: many; CDR3 length: 14; CDR3 DNA: TGTGCCAGCAACTGGGGGCCTGCTAATGAAAAACTGTTTTTT; CDR3 protein: CASNWGPANEKLFF
D gene: .; V gene: TRBV6-6; J gene: TRBJ2-4; clone size: few; CDR3 length: 13; CDR3 DNA: TGTGCCAGCAAACCAGGGAGAGGAAACATTCAGTACTTC; CDR3 protein: CASKPGRGNIQYF
D gene: .; V gene: TRBV14; J gene: TRBJ1-3; clone size: few; CDR3 length: 16; CDR3 DNA: TGTGCCAGCAGCCAAGATTTGGGGGCTGGTGGAAACACCATATATTTT; CDR3 protein: CASSQDLGAGGNTIYF
D gene: .; V gene: TRBV7-2; J gene: TRBJ2-1; clone size: few; CDR3 length: 12; CDR3 DNA: TGTGCCAGCAGCTGGACATACAATGAGCAGTTCTTC; CDR3 protein: CASSWTYNEQFF
D gene: TRBD1; V gene: TRBV18; J gene: TRBJ1-3; clone size: .; CDR3 length: 14; CDR3 DNA: TGTGCCAGCTCACCAGACAGGGGTGGAAACACCATATATTTT; CDR3 protein: CASSPDRGGNTIYF
D gene: .; V gene: TRBV7-3; J gene: TRBJ2-1; clone size: .; CDR3 length: 17; CDR3 DNA: TGTGCCAGCAGCTTATTAGGTACGGGGGCGTCCTACAATGAGCAGTTCTTC; CDR3 protein: CASSLLGTGASYNEQFF